One and the same sample provided the 10 T cell receptor beta chains below, sequenced in a study of blood T cell repertoires in COVID-19. The data were produced by immunoSEQ multiplex PCR, yet TCRdb's version contains in-frame clones alone and is incomplete. Counted here are tens of thousands of clones, about 80% occurring once; the ten biggest clones make up 9.6%. The sample taken for sequencing was peripheral blood. The receptors shown here come from a man older than 75 with COVID-19, enrolled during active disease.

In its sample, this clone was seen a few times. This rearrangement joins TRBV5-4 to TRBJ1-2; a possible D gene is TRBD1 (6 bases). The V end lost 2 bases, the J end lost 4 bases, and 15 bases lay between the germline ends. The CDR3 extends over 15 amino acids. CDR1 and CDR2 (germline): SGHNT, YYREEE (reference sequence). The DNA of the CDR3 is TGTGCCAGCAGCTTAGCGTTACAGGGCCTCTATGGCTACACCTTC. The encoded protein is CASSLALQGLYGYTF.

V gene TRBV27 combines with J gene TRBJ2-5; TRBD2 matches 7 bases. The V gene end was trimmed by 6 bases and the J gene end by 5 bases; junction bases not matched to a gene: 12. This CDR3 has 15 amino acids. Per germline, CDR1 MNHEY and CDR2 SMNVEV (reference sequence). The CDR3 spells CASSPLATMGETQYF. The CDR3, as DNA: TGTGCCAGCAGCCCACTAGCGACCATGGGGGAGACCCAGTACTTC.

The count of this clone is one. The chain links TRBV6-5 to TRBJ1-2; 9 bases are a match to TRBD1. The V gene's germline CDR1 is MNHEY and CDR2 SVGAGI. With 8 bases clipped from V and 4 bases from J, the junction kept 11 bases outside the gene matches. This CDR3 region has 15 residues. The CDR3 spells CASRRTGVEGYGYTF. The CDR3 coding sequence is TGTGCCAGCCGACGGACAGGGGTTGAAGGCTATGGCTACACCTTC.

This chain links TRBV7-2 with TRBJ1-3; D unresolved. V was shortened by 1 base and J by 0 bases, with 10 bases between the two germline ends. Germline lookup yields CDR1 SGHTA and CDR2 FQGNSA. The CDR3 runs to 16 residues. The CDR3 bases are TGTGCCAGCAGCTTAGGACACGTATACTCTGGAAACACCATATATTTT. Its translation: CASSLGHVYSGNTIYF. Filled out from reference TRBV7-2 and TRBJ1-3, the complete variable domain reads GAGVSQSPSNKVTEKGKDVELRCDPISGHTALYWYRQSLGQGLEFLIYFQGNSAPDKSGLPSDRFSAERTGGSVSTLTIQRTQQEDSAVYLCASSLGHVYSGNTIYFGEGSWLTVV.

This clone was counted once. This chain uses TRBV6-5 with TRBJ1-2, with D possibly TRBD1 on 6 matching bases. Germline CDR1 MNHEY, CDR2 SVGAGI. V was clipped by 0 bases and J by 2 bases, with 7 bases between them. This CDR3 comprises 14 residues. The DNA for the CDR3 is TGTGCCAGCAGTTACTCGGACAGAAACTATGGCTACACCTTC. Residues: CASSYSDRNYGYTF.

The V and J genes are TRBV5-4 and TRBJ2-1, with 8 nucleotides matching TRBD1. Trimming at V came to 5 bases and at J to 7 bases, leaving 8 bases not matched to a gene. Germline assignment: CDR1 SGHNT and CDR2 YYREEE (reference sequence). The CDR3 runs 14 residues. As DNA, the CDR3 is TGTGCCAGCAGGGGGACAGGCATAGGGAATGAGCAGTTCTTC. As protein: CASRGTGIGNEQFF.

This clone appeared a single time. The V gene is TRBV29-1, the J gene TRBJ2-1; D perhaps matches TRBD2 (6 bases). CDR1 is SQVTM, CDR2 ANQGSEA, per germline. CDR3 length equals 18 residues. V was shortened by 2 bases and J by 0 bases, with 20 bases between the two germline ends. CDR3 DNA sequence: TGCAGCGTTGAAAGTGATAAAACATCCGGGAGCTCCTACAATGAGCAGTTCTTC. This sequence encodes CSVESDKTSGSSYNEQFF.

The rearrangement links TRBV19 to TRBJ2-1; tentatively, D is TRBD1 (8 bases). Germline V lookup: CDR1 LNHDA, CDR2 SQIVND (reference sequence). The V end lost 7 bases, the J end lost 4 bases, and 20 bases lay between the germline ends. The CDR3 length is 16 residues. CDR3 in DNA: TGTGCCAGTACTAGGGACTACAGGGGGGGATACAATGAGCAGTTCTTC. It specifies CASTRDYRGGYNEQFF.

This chain joins TRBV5-5 and TRBJ1-1; 10 nucleotides line up with TRBD1. This CDR3 has 15 amino acids. Germline assignment: CDR1 SGHKS and CDR2 YYEKEE (reference sequence). V lost 0 bases and J lost 8; bases outside the gene matches: 7. The CDR3 sequence: CASSLEGTGANEAFF. DNA for the CDR3: TGTGCCAGCAGCTTGGAAGGGACAGGGGCGAACGAAGCTTTCTTT.

The V call is TRBV29-1, the J call TRBJ2-2, with D perhaps TRBD2 (6 bases). There are 11 residues in the CDR3. Germline V lookup: CDR1 SQVTM, CDR2 ANQGSEA. V was pared by 7 bases and J by 3 bases, with 6 bases between. CDR3 amino acids: CSGRDTGELFF. The CDR3 DNA is TGCAGCGGGAGGGACACCGGGGAGCTGTTTTTT.